This entry lists 17 T cell receptor beta chains sequenced from one sample in a study of neurological immune-mediated disorders. From the 5' RACE reads, TCRdb called clonotypes with MiXCR, one entry per CDR3 protein. Counted here are 84,000 or so distinct CDR3 sequences, 9% to 12% occurring once; the ten biggest clones make up about 1.8%. The specimen was PBMCs. All receptors derive from a man aged 35 to 55 in good health.

This clonotype has a count of ten or more. This sequence joins TRBV5-1 and TRBJ2-7; maybe TRBD2 (5 bases). This CDR3 comprises 13 residues. CDR1 and CDR2 (germline): SGHRS, YFSETQ. Trimming pared 0 bases from V and 4 bases from J, leaving 8 bases between. CDR3: CASSLGLRYEQYF. For the CDR3, the DNA is TGCGCCAGCAGCTTGGGACTACGATACGAGCAGTACTTC.

This clonotype has ten or more counts. The chain has TRBV11-1 and TRBJ2-1; perhaps TRBD2 as D (7 bases). Trimming removed 1 base at V and 3 bases at J, with 16 bases between. CDR1 and CDR2 from the germline V gene are SGHAT and FQDESV (reference sequence). The CDR3 runs to 17 residues. DNA for the CDR3: TGTGCCAGCAGCTTAGAAGGGGGGGCTCTCGTCTACAATGAGCAGTTCTTC. Protein product: CASSLEGGALVYNEQFF.

This clonotype occurred many times. The chain links TRBV5-5 to TRBJ1-1, with 7 nucleotides matching TRBD1. The CDR3 length is 12 residues. V was clipped by 3 bases and J by 11 bases; unmatched bases: 7. From germline, CDR1 is SGHKS and CDR2 YYEKEE (reference sequence). Here the CDR3 reads CASSYGTDRAFF. In DNA form, the CDR3 reads TGTGCCAGCAGCTATGGGACAGATCGGGCTTTCTTT. The full variable domain, completed using reference TRBV5-5 and TRBJ1-1, is DAGVTQSPTHLIKTRGQQVTLRCSPISGHKSVSWYQQVLGQGPQFIFQYYEKEERGRGNFPDRFSARQFPNYSSELNVNALLLGDSALYLCASSYGTDRAFFGQGTRLTVV.

V gene TRBV6-4 combines with J gene TRBJ2-7; TRBD2 aligns across 7 bases. CDR3 size: 15 residues. In germline, CDR1 is MRHNA, CDR2 SNTAGT. The V segment lost 0 bases and the J segment 7 bases; nucleotides outside the gene matches: 9. For the CDR3, the DNA is TGTGCCAGCAGTGACTCGAGCGGGGTATCCCATGAGCAGTACTTC. Translated, it gives CASSDSSGVSHEQYF.

This clonotype was picked up many times. This chain links TRBV2 with TRBJ2-7; D may be TRBD1 (5 bases). The V and J ends lost 7 bases and 5 bases respectively, with 15 bases between them. The CDR3 runs 13 residues. Germline-derived CDR1 and CDR2 are SNHLY and FYNNEI. CDR3 sequence: CASTEAGFNEQYF. DNA for the CDR3: TGTGCCAGCACTGAGGCAGGGTTCAACGAGCAGTACTTC.

This clonotype was observed at least ten times. The chain recombines TRBV5-1 with TRBJ2-5; D remains unclear. Germline values: CDR1 SGHRS, CDR2 YFSETQ. CDR3 length: 14 amino acids. Trimming took off 0 bases at V and 4 bases at J, with 10 bases between the two ends. The CDR3 region has the DNA TGCGCCAGCAGCTTGGGTTGGTTAGGAGAGACCCAGTACTTC. Translating gives CASSLGWLGETQYF.

This clonotype occurred many times. The chain uses TRBV5-1 and TRBJ2-1; 9 positions match TRBD2. Germline V gene data show CDR1 as SGHRS and CDR2 as YFSETQ. Losses at the gene ends were 4 bases for V and 3 bases for J; bases not matched to a gene: 8. The CDR3 sequence is 16 residues long. In DNA, the CDR3 is TGCGCCAGCAGCGGGGGGACTAGCCGCTTCTACAATGAGCAGTTCTTC. This gives the protein CASSGGTSRFYNEQFF.

The V and J genes are TRBV5-1 and TRBJ2-3, with 12 bases matching TRBD1. After removal of 4 bases from V and 3 bases from J, the junction contained 6 bases not matched to a gene. CDR3 size: 16 residues. Germline-derived CDR1 and CDR2 are SGHRS and YFSETQ. Here the CDR3 DNA reads TGCGCCAGCAGCGGCGGGACAGGGGGCCCAACAGATACGCAGTATTTT. Translating gives CASSGGTGGPTDTQYF.

This clonotype was picked up many times. The chain is built from TRBV7-3 and TRBJ2-3, with TRBD1 as a possible D gene (5 bases). Germline V gives CDR1 SGHTA, CDR2 FQGTGA. V lost 0 bases, J lost 2 bases, and 6 bases lay in between. This CDR3 is 14 amino acids long. CDR3 sequence: CASSLTGLTDTQYF. In DNA form, the CDR3 reads TGTGCCAGCAGCTTAACGGGGCTCACAGATACGCAGTATTTT.

At least ten counts were recorded for this clonotype. CDR3 nucleotides: TGTGCCAGCAGCGTAGGCTTAGACAGGGAAAGTGGCTACACCTTC. This translates into CASSVGLDRESGYTF. The V call is TRBV9, the J call TRBJ1-2, with 7 bases lining up with TRBD1. Germline V gene lookup returns CDR1 SGDLS and CDR2 YYNGEE. CDR3 size: 15 residues. V lost 0 bases and J lost 7; bases outside the gene matches: 9.

This clonotype was seen repeatedly, ten times or more. V and J are TRBV4-1 and TRBJ1-5; TRBD1 is a possible D gene (5 bases). Trimming took off 0 bases at V and 9 bases at J, with 15 bases between the two ends. This CDR3 contains 15 residues. Germline CDR1 is MGHRA and CDR2 is YSYEKL. The CDR3 DNA follows: TGCGCCAGCAGCCAAGAGCCTGGGACTGCGCGGCCCCAGCATTTT. Amino acid sequence: CASSQEPGTARPQHF.

For this clonotype: With a much larger clone just one base away, this may be a read error. The V and J genes are TRBV3-1 and TRBJ2-1; 7 nucleotides agree with TRBD1. CDR1 is LGHDT and CDR2 is YNNKEL in the germline V gene (reference sequence). V lost 4 bases to trimming and J lost 5 bases; unmatched junction nucleotides: 11. The CDR3 runs 16 residues. The CDR3 DNA reads as TGTGCCAGCAGCCGGGGACAGTCCACTTACGACAATGAGCAGTTCTTC. Protein sequence: CASSRGQSTYDNEQFF.

With respect to this clonotype: At one end the junction does not follow the germline gene, possibly because of a read error. The chain uses TRBV7-2 and TRBJ1-6; the D is unclear. Germline V gene lookup returns CDR1 SGHTA and CDR2 FQGNSA. This CDR3 comprises 14 residues. The CDR3 is CARSRTEYNSPLYF. The CDR3 region has the DNA TGTGCCAGGAGCAGGACGGAGTATAATTCACCCCTCTACTTT.

This clonotype was seen ten or more times. The J gene is TRBJ1-2, the V gene TRBV2; D is possibly TRBD1 (5 bases). The germline V gene encodes CDR1 SNHLY and CDR2 FYNNEI. Trimming left V 3 bases short and J 4 bases short, with 12 bases between. This CDR3 contains 14 residues. The CDR3 bases are TGTGCCAGCAGTGATAATGGGGCCCGCTATGGCTACACCTTC. Translation: CASSDNGARYGYTF. Full variable domain (outside the CDR3, taken from reference TRBV2 and TRBJ1-2): EPEVTQTPSHQVTQMGQEVILRCVPISNHLYFYWYRQILGQKVEFLVSFYNNEISEKSEIFDDQFSVERPDGSNFTLKIRSTKLEDSAMYFCASSDNGARYGYTFGSGTRLTVV.

This clonotype is labeled medium-sized. The rearrangement joins TRBV5-5 to TRBJ1-1, with D possibly TRBD1 on 6 matching bases. Per the germline V gene, CDR1 is SGHKS and CDR2 is YYEKEE (reference sequence). The CDR3 has 13 residues. The V end was cut by 1 base, the J end by 6 bases, with 10 bases between. Here the CDR3 reads CASSLQGRPEAFF. DNA of the CDR3: TGTGCCAGCAGCTTGCAGGGGCGGCCTGAAGCTTTCTTT.

This clonotype was recorded at least ten times. The rearrangement links TRBV6-6 to TRBJ2-7; possible D gene TRBD2, 6 bases. Per germline, CDR1 MNHNY and CDR2 SVGAGI (reference sequence). The CDR3 covers 14 residues. V lost 8 bases and J 6 bases, leaving 20 bases between the germline ends. DNA for the CDR3: TGTGCCAGCGGCTCCCCCGGGACTTCCGCCGAGCAGTACTTC. Protein sequence: CASGSPGTSAEQYF.

This clonotype was counted ten times or more. The genes are TRBV14 and TRBJ2-7; maybe TRBD1 (5 bases). Trimming took 1 base from V and 5 from J, leaving 15 bases between them. The CDR3 is 15 amino acids. Germline V gives CDR1 SGHDN, CDR2 FVKESK. In nucleotides, the CDR3 is TGTGCCAGCAGCCAAGGTCCCAGGGCGGTTGACGAGCAGTACTTC. It encodes CASSQGPRAVDEQYF.